This T cell receptor (beta chain) appears in the sequencing data of a study of cytomegalovirus exposure and HLA in healthy donors. The CDR3 is 15 amino acids. Germline V gene lookup returns CDR1 ENHRY and CDR2 SYGVKD. J gave up 2 bases and V 2 bases, and 1 base lay outside the gene matches. The PCR used 60 Vbeta and 13 Jbeta primers. Assay used: immunoSEQ multiplex PCR; TCRdb lists only in-frame clones, some missing. Among some 130,000 clones listed, 70% to 85% were seen once. This chain links TRBV10-3 with TRBJ2-5; 11 bases fit TRBD2. Sequenced input: PBMCs. The receptor was derived from a middle-aged man in good health and CMV-seropositive. The CDR3 nucleotides read TGTGCCATCAGTGAGGCTAGCGGGAGGCAAGAGACCCAGTACTTC. It is translated as CAISEASGRQETQYF.